The 3 T cell receptor beta chains below come from one sample, sequenced in a study of identical twins. MiXCR, run by TCRdb on the 5' RACE reads, gives a single entry per CDR3 protein. This sample carries hundreds of thousands of distinct CDR3 sequences, about 12% of them seen once, and the ten largest clones take under 2%. These same data were also listed under a study on yellow fever vaccine responses in identical twins.

The sample taken for sequencing was PBMCs. Receptors originate from a woman aged 18 to 35 in good health.

This clonotype was picked up many times. Here the CDR3 DNA reads TGTGCCAGCAGTTCTGCGCGTTGGGCTTTCTTT. Its protein product is CASSSARWAFF. The chain couples TRBV12-3 or TRBV12-4 to TRBJ1-1; D not resolved. Trimming stripped 4 bases from V and 11 bases from J, with 11 bases between. The CDR3 is 11 amino acids.

This clonotype appeared a few times. The chain couples TRBV18 to TRBJ2-1; D is possibly TRBD2 (5 bases). The CDR3 is 14 residues long. The germline V and J ends were trimmed by 6 bases and 4 bases, with 13 bases remaining between them. Germline-derived CDR1 and CDR2 are KGHSH and LQKENI. CDR3 nucleotides: TGTGCCAGCTCGATGAGGGTCGATTACAATGAGCAGTTCTTC. Translation gives CASSMRVDYNEQFF.

The rearrangement links TRBV19 to TRBJ1-1, with D perhaps TRBD1 (5 bases). Germline lookup yields CDR1 LNHDA and CDR2 SQIVND (reference sequence). The CDR3 has 18 amino acids. Trimming removed 3 bases from V and 0 bases from J, with 20 bases in between. The CDR3 loop is CASSIRPKFGALNTEAFF. The CDR3 coding sequence is TGTGCCAGTAGTATTAGGCCCAAGTTTGGGGCTCTGAACACTGAAGCTTTCTTT.